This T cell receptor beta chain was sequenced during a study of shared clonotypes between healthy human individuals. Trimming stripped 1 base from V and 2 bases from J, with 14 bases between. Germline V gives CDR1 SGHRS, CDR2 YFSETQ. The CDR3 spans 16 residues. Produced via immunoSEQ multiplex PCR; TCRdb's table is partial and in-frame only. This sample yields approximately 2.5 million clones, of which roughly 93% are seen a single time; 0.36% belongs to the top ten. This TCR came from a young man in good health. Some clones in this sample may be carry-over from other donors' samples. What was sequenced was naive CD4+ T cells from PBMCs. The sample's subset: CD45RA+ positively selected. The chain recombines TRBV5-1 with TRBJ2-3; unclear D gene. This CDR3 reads CASSLNPAGLTDTQYF. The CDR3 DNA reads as TGCGCCAGCAGCTTGAATCCGGCCGGGCTCACAGATACGCAGTATTTT.